Below, 21 T cell receptor beta chains from the same sample are listed, as sequenced in a study of T cell repertoires in cytomegalovirus infection. TCRdb reprocessed the reads with MiXCR, giving one entry per CDR3 protein. The sample consists of fewer than 250,000 distinct CDR3 sequences, 20% to 25% of them appearing once. The sample taken for sequencing was CD8+ T cells from PBMCs. The receptor source for this set is a human donor in good health (CMV status not recorded). Some clones in this sample may be carry-over from other donors' samples.

There are many counts of this clonotype. The CDR3 DNA sequence: TGTGCCAGCAGCTCAGCTCTCTACGAGCAGTACTTC. Encoded protein: CASSSALYEQYF. The rearrangement links TRBV7-2 to TRBJ2-7, with unresolved D. Germline CDR1 is SGHTA and CDR2 is FQGNSA. The CDR3 contains 12 residues. Trimming took off 4 bases at V and 3 bases at J, with 7 bases between the two ends.

In this sample, this clonotype turned up a few times. The chain couples TRBV20-1 to TRBJ2-4; weak D call: TRBD2 (5 bases). Trimming pared 3 bases from V and 0 bases from J, leaving 9 bases between. The CDR3 extends over 14 amino acids. The V gene's germline CDR1 is DFQATT and CDR2 SNEGSKA (reference sequence). In DNA form, the CDR3 reads TGCAGTGCTAGCCAAGCGGTAGCCAAAAACATTCAGTACTTC. Amino acids: CSASQAVAKNIQYF.

Many counts were recorded for this clonotype. The chain has TRBV6-2 or TRBV6-3 and TRBJ1-1; D possibly corresponds to TRBD1 (6 bases). V lost 6 bases, J lost 0 bases, and 14 bases lay in between. CDR3 size: 15 residues. Germline loops: CDR1 MNHEY, CDR2 SVGEGT. CDR3 protein: CASSEDRNMNTEAFF. The CDR3 region has the DNA TGTGCCAGCAGCGAGGACAGAAACATGAACACTGAAGCTTTCTTT.

Here the CDR3 reads CASSSLQGLNTEAFF. CDR3 DNA sequence: TGTGCCAGTAGTTCCCTGCAGGGTCTGAACACTGAAGCTTTCTTT. V and J are TRBV19 and TRBJ1-1, with a weak D call TRBD1 (5 bases). The V end lost 5 bases, the J end lost 0 bases, and 13 bases lay between the germline ends. The CDR3 sequence is 15 residues long. Germline CDR1 reads LNHDA; CDR2 reads SQIVND (reference sequence).

The rearrangement uses TRBV27 and TRBJ2-5; D is possibly TRBD2 (6 bases). This CDR3 is 13 amino acids long. Germline CDR1 reads MNHEY; CDR2 reads SMNVEV (reference sequence). Trimming removed 0 bases at V and 5 bases at J, with 7 bases between. The chain's CDR3 is CASSLSGGETQYF. CDR3 DNA: TGTGCCAGCAGTTTATCTGGGGGGGAGACCCAGTACTTC.

A few counts support this clonotype. The J gene is TRBJ2-2, the V gene TRBV6-5; a weak D match, TRBD2 (6 bases). The CDR3 sequence is 13 residues long. The germline CDR1 and CDR2 sequences are MNHEY and SVGAGI. V was clipped by 5 bases and J by 7 bases, with 11 bases between them. The CDR3 spells CASSAGSGGELFF. The CDR3 nucleotides are TGTGCCAGCAGTGCGGGGTCTGGCGGGGAGCTGTTTTTT.

This clonotype has just a few counts. J is TRBJ2-5 and V is TRBV28; D remains unclear. Germline-derived CDR1 and CDR2 are MDHEN and SYDVKM. Trimming left V 5 bases short and J 5 bases short, with 21 bases between. This CDR3 has 16 amino acids. The CDR3 DNA reads as TGTGCCAGCAGTCCCCGGGCCTTCAAAAGCTACGAGACCCAGTACTTC. Encoded protein: CASSPRAFKSYETQYF.

This rearrangement joins TRBV29-1 to TRBJ2-5, with D possibly TRBD2 on 6 matching bases. Trimming stripped 5 bases from V and 5 bases from J, with 9 bases between. The CDR3 loop spans 11 amino acids. Germline CDR1 SQVTM, CDR2 ANQGSEA. As DNA, the CDR3 is TGCAGCGTTCTCGGAGGGGAGACCCAGTACTTC. This gives the protein CSVLGGETQYF. The entire variable domain, with the rest obtained from reference TRBV29-1 and TRBJ2-5, is as follows: SAVISQKPSRDICQRGTSLTIQCQVDSQVTMMFWYRQQPGQSLTLIATANQGSEATYESGFVIDKFPISRPNLTFSTLTVSNMSPEDSSIYLCSVLGGETQYFGPGTRLLVL.

This chain links TRBV10-3 with TRBJ2-7; D gene unclear. Germline CDR1 is ENHRY and CDR2 is SYGVKD. The CDR3 loop spans 13 amino acids. V shed 3 bases and J shed 3 bases, with 9 bases lying between them. In DNA form, the CDR3 reads TGTGCCATCAGTGACAACATCGACTACGAGCAGTACTTC. Protein sequence: CAISDNIDYEQYF.

This clonotype was picked up one time. This CDR3 is CASSQDNRDTGRNTIYF. The CDR3 DNA follows: TGCGCCAGCAGCCAAGATAACCGGGATACGGGTCGAAACACCATATATTTT. The J gene is TRBJ1-3, the V gene TRBV4-1; D is unclear. The V gene lost 0 bases and the J gene lost 5 bases, with 17 bases spanning the gap. Germline CDR1 is MGHRA and CDR2 is YSYEKL. The CDR3 sequence is 17 residues long.

This clonotype was observed a single time. Its ends do not fully match the called genes, so a read error is possible. The CDR3 DNA reads as TGTGCCAGCATTCCTGACAGGGGGAACTCTGAAGCTTTCTTT. As protein: CASIPDRGNSEAFF. This sequence joins TRBV6-5 and TRBJ1-1; TRBD1 matches 9 bases. Per the germline V gene, CDR1 is MNHEY and CDR2 is SVGAGI. The CDR3 is made up of 14 amino acids.

The chain links TRBV12-3 or TRBV12-4 to TRBJ1-4; no firm D call. This CDR3 has 15 residues. V gave up 6 bases and J gave up 3 bases, with 14 bases separating them. The CDR3 DNA reads as TGTGCCAGCAGCCCAACAGTGGCCCCTAATGAAAAACTGTTTTTT. Translated, it gives CASSPTVAPNEKLFF.

This clonotype was recorded a few times. The chain has TRBV5-1 and TRBJ2-1; weak D call: TRBD2 (6 bases). The CDR3 length is 14 residues. Trimming cost V 1 base and J 7 bases, with 12 bases left between them. Germline lookup yields CDR1 SGHRS and CDR2 YFSETQ. The CDR3 DNA is TGCGCCAGCAGCTTGTACGATGGAGGGAATGAGCAGTTCTTC. It codes for CASSLYDGGNEQFF.

With regard to this clonotype: Germline and junction disagree at one end, which may indicate a read error. The rearrangement uses TRBV12-3 or TRBV12-4 and TRBJ2-5, with 8 bases aligning to TRBD2. CDR3 length equals 15 residues. The DNA of the CDR3 is TGTGCCAGCAGTTTTAGCGGCGGGAGGTGGGAGACCCAGAACTTC. The encoded protein is CASSFSGGRWETQNF.

In its sample, this clonotype was seen many times. The rearrangement uses TRBV7-6 and TRBJ1-1; D remains ambiguous. The V and J ends lost 1 base and 4 bases respectively, with 16 bases between them. The length of the CDR3 is 16 residues. Looked up from germline, CDR1 is SGHVS and CDR2 is FNYEAQ. In DNA form, the CDR3 reads TGTGCCAGCAGCTTAGTAGGCGGCTCTGGGGTCACTGAAGCTTTCTTT. This sequence encodes CASSLVGGSGVTEAFF.

Written as DNA, the CDR3 is TGCAGTGCCCAGGCAGTCACCGAGTACACAGATACGCAGTATTTT. Translated: CSAQAVTEYTDTQYF. The chain joins TRBV20-1 to TRBJ2-3; D call uncertain. Germline V lookup: CDR1 DFQATT, CDR2 SNEGSKA (reference sequence). V was clipped by 6 bases and J by 2 bases, with 18 bases between them. This CDR3 is 15 amino acids long.

This clonotype has a count of ten or more. This chain connects TRBV12-3 or TRBV12-4 to TRBJ1-2; no firm D call. The CDR3 is 15 residues long. Trimming cost V 0 bases and J 4 bases, with 12 bases left between them. The DNA for the CDR3 is TGTGCCAGCAGTTTAGCGCTCGAACTGCCCTATGGCTACACCTTC. It codes for CASSLALELPYGYTF.

This clonotype came up many times. The genes are TRBV7-9 and TRBJ2-5; 8 positions agree with TRBD2. The germline CDR1 and CDR2 sequences are SEHNR and FQNEAQ (reference sequence). The CDR3 runs 15 residues. The V segment lost 3 bases and the J segment 5 bases; nucleotides outside the gene matches: 8. The CDR3 loop reads CASSFKRGGFETQYF. CDR3 bases: TGTGCCAGCAGCTTTAAACGGGGGGGTTTTGAGACCCAGTACTTC. The complete variable domain, with remaining parts taken from reference TRBV7-9 and TRBJ2-5, reads DTGVSQNPRHKITKRGQNVTFRCDPISEHNRLYWYRQTLGQGPEFLTYFQNEAQLEKSRLLSDRFSAERPKGSFSTLEIQRTEQGDSAMYLCASSFKRGGFETQYFGPGTRLLVL.

Many counts were recorded for this clonotype. This CDR3 reads CASRPRDSPSTDTQYF. The CDR3 DNA reads TGTGCCAGCAGACCCAGGGACTCTCCCAGCACAGATACGCAGTATTTT. V usage is TRBV7-8 and J usage is TRBJ2-3, with a tentative D call TRBD2 (6 bases). CDR1 and CDR2 (germline): SGHVS, FQNEAQ. CDR3 length equals 16 residues. Deletions cut 6 bases from V and 0 bases from J, with 16 bases between.

The CDR3 loop is CASSVTGTTDTQYF. CDR3 DNA sequence: TGTGCCAGCAGTGTCACTGGGACCACAGATACGCAGTATTTT. The rearrangement uses TRBV25-1 and TRBJ2-3; D tentatively fits TRBD1 or TRBD2 (5 bases each). CDR1 is MGHDK and CDR2 is SYGVNS in the germline V gene. The CDR3 is 14 residues long. The V and J ends lost 4 bases and 2 bases respectively, with 10 bases between them.

CDR3 in amino acids: CASSFGALEGHEQYF. The CDR3 DNA follows: TGTGCCAGCAGCTTCGGGGCCCTAGAAGGTCACGAGCAGTACTTC. The chain is built from TRBV5-6 and TRBJ2-7, with D possibly being TRBD1 or TRBD2 (5 bases each). Germline loops: CDR1 SGHDT, CDR2 YYEEEE. Trimming pared 2 bases from V and 5 bases from J, leaving 17 bases between. There are 15 residues in the CDR3.